Listed below are T cell receptor beta chains from one sample, sequenced in a study of STAT5B mutations in CD4+ large granular lymphocyte leukemia. The table came from immunoSEQ multiplex PCR; TCRdb's copy has only in-frame clones and leaves some out. The table includes over 30,000 clones, 70% to 90% detected once. Sequencing was performed on CD4+ T cells from blood buffy coats. The origin of the receptors is a human donor in good health. Each CDR3 is given with its conserved first and last residue. Fields, in order: clone size, J gene, V gene, D gene, CDR3 protein, CDR3 DNA. D genes are given only for firm matches. The listing skips clone size in some rows; elsewhere it reads once, few, many or a size class.

>.|TRBJ1-1|TRBV7-8|TRBD1
CASSPLETGRNTEAFF
TGTGCCAGCAGCCCTTTAGAGACAGGGAGAAACACTGAAGCTTTCTTT
>once|TRBJ2-2|TRBV5-1|.
CASQGGGELFF
TGCGCCAGCCAGGGTGGCGGGGAGCTGTTTTTT
>.|TRBJ2-3|TRBV10-1|.
CASSVQGGTQYF
TGCGCCAGCAGTGTACAGGGAGGTACGCAGTATTTT
>once|TRBJ2-7|TRBV6-1|TRBD2
CASSEIAGGPSEQYF
TGTGCCAGCAGTGAAATAGCGGGAGGGCCCTCCGAGCAGTACTTC
>.|TRBJ1-1|TRBV20-1|.
CSALSTAGAFF
TGCAGTGCTTTGAGCACGGCGGGAGCTTTCTTT
>.|TRBJ2-7|TRBV5-4|TRBD2
CASSSYSGLADSYEQYF
TGTGCCAGCAGCTCTTACTCGGGACTAGCGGACTCATACGAGCAGTACTTC
>.|TRBJ2-5|TRBV21-1|.
CASSKQTRQETQYF
TGTGCCAGCAGCAAACAGACTAGACAAGAGACCCAGTACTTC
>.|TRBJ2-1|TRBV28|TRBD2
CASSRTSGSAWFF
TGTGCCAGCAGCAGAACTAGCGGTTCGGCTTGGTTCTTC
>.|TRBJ2-4|TRBV28|.
CASSLVPGTNIQYF
TGTGCCAGCAGTTTAGTTCCAGGGACGAACATTCAGTACTTC
>.|TRBJ2-1|TRBV4-3|TRBD2
CASSQDHSGSEQFF
TGCGCCAGCAGCCAAGACCATAGCGGGAGTGAGCAGTTCTTC
>.|TRBJ1-4|TRBV19|.
CASSTAGGGNEKLFF
TGTGCCAGTAGTACAGCCGGGGGAGGAAATGAAAAACTGTTTTTT
>.|TRBJ2-3|TRBV18|.
CASSPSQDTQYF
TGTGCCAGCTCACCATCTCAAGATACGCAGTATTTT
>.|TRBJ2-1|TRBV11-2|TRBD2
CASSVPSGLRGNEQFF
TGTGCCAGCAGCGTACCTAGCGGTCTCCGCGGCAATGAGCAGTTCTTC
>.|TRBJ1-2|TRBV9|.
CASSVVEGGGGYTF
TGTGCCAGCAGCGTAGTAGAGGGAGGAGGAGGCTACACCTTC
>.|TRBJ2-5|TRBV21-1|.
CASSRPTRDSQETQYF
TGTGCCAGCAGTCGTCCCACTCGGGACAGCCAAGAGACCCAGTACTTC
>.|TRBJ2-2|TRBV5-4|TRBD1
CASSLGGTEITGELFF
TGTGCCAGCAGCTTGGGGGGGACAGAGATCACCGGGGAGCTGTTTTTT
>.|TRBJ2-1|TRBV2|.
CASREGLYNEQFF
TGTGCCAGCAGGGAGGGCCTCTACAATGAGCAGTTCTTC
>.|TRBJ2-7|TRBV5-6|TRBD1
CASRRTGPYYEQYF
TGTGCCAGCAGGAGGACAGGGCCCTACTACGAGCAGTACTTC
>.|TRBJ2-2|TRBV4-3|TRBD2
CASSHPSSGRTGELFF
TGCGCCAGCAGCCACCCTTCTAGCGGGAGGACCGGGGAGCTGTTTTTT
>.|TRBJ2-2|TRBV11-3|.
CASSGGRVGTGELFF
TGTGCCAGCAGCGGAGGCAGGGTGGGCACCGGGGAGCTGTTTTTT
>.|TRBJ2-6|TRBV2|.
CASSVDISGANVLTF
TGTGCCAGCAGTGTAGACATCTCTGGGGCCAACGTCCTGACTTTC
>.|TRBJ1-1|TRBV6-1|.
CASRPPDGKNTEAFF
TGTGCCAGCAGGCCCCCCGACGGGAAGAACACTGAAGCTTTCTTT
>.|TRBJ2-1|TRBV11-1|.
CASRGDDYNEQFF
TGTGCCAGCCGGGGAGACGATTACAATGAGCAGTTCTTC
>.|TRBJ2-5|TRBV6-1|.
CASSEAGETQYF
TGTGCCAGCAGTGAAGCTGGGGAGACCCAGTACTTC
>.|TRBJ2-5|TRBV5-1|TRBD1
CASSPTGASQETQYF
TGCGCCAGCAGCCCAACAGGGGCCTCCCAAGAGACCCAGTACTTC
>.|TRBJ2-5|TRBV2|TRBD1
CASRDGTGSAIWYF
TGTGCCAGCAGGGACGGGACAGGGTCGGCAATTTGGTACTTC
>.|TRBJ2-7|TRBV5-1|TRBD2
CASSLRTSPTRGEQYF
TGCGCCAGCAGCTTGAGGACTAGCCCTACTCGTGGCGAGCAGTACTTC
>few|TRBJ2-7|TRBV4-1|.
CASSQGVTGYEQYF
TGCGCCAGCAGCCAAGGAGTCACGGGCTACGAGCAGTACTTC
>.|TRBJ2-3|TRBV19|TRBD2
CASSMLAGGTDTQYF
TGTGCCAGTAGTATGCTAGCGGGAGGCACAGATACGCAGTATTTT
>.|TRBJ1-5|TRBV19|.
CASSIPHGIKMSNQPQHF
TGTGCCAGTAGTATCCCACACGGGATTAAAATGAGCAATCAGCCCCAGCATTTT
>.|TRBJ2-5|TRBV2|TRBD1
CASRLGQYQETQYF
TGTGCCAGCAGACTGGGACAGTACCAAGAGACCCAGTACTTC
>.|TRBJ1-1|TRBV13|.
CASSSTGRRNSF
TGTGCCAGCAGCTCTACGGGACGGAGGAATAGCTTT
>.|TRBJ1-6|TRBV5-4|.
CASSVGISHNSPLHF
TGTGCCAGCAGCGTAGGGATTTCCCATAATTCACCCCTCCACTTT
>once|TRBJ1-2|TRBV6-5|.
CASSYSRVTTPGYTF
TGTGCCAGCAGTTACTCGAGGGTGACGACTCCAGGCTACACCTTC
>.|TRBJ2-1|TRBV7-2|TRBD2
CASSFSGAGGMGYNEQFF
TGTGCCAGCAGCTTCTCTGGGGCGGGAGGGATGGGTTACAATGAGCAGTTCTTC
>.|TRBJ2-7|TRBV7-3|.
CASSLGAGTQTYEQYF
TGTGCCAGCAGCTTAGGGGCAGGGACTCAAACCTACGAGCAGTACTTC
>.|TRBJ2-7|TRBV9|TRBD2
CASSASGNTYEQYF
TGTGCCAGCAGCGCTAGCGGTAACACCTACGAGCAGTACTTC
>.|TRBJ2-5|TRBV18|TRBD2
CASSPAAGVETQYF
TGTGCCAGCTCACCTGCGGCGGGAGTGGAGACCCAGTACTTC
>.|TRBJ2-1|TRBV4-1|TRBD2
CASSPLHAGASYNEQFF
TGCGCCAGCAGCCCTTTACATGCGGGAGCGTCCTACAATGAGCAGTTCTTC
>once|TRBJ2-7|TRBV5-1|.
CASSPEAGTRYEQYF
TGCGCCAGCAGCCCGGAGGCAGGAACTCGCTACGAGCAGTACTTC
>.|TRBJ2-1|TRBV19|TRBD2
CASSPRTSGRSEQFF
TGTGCCAGTAGTCCCAGGACTAGCGGGAGAAGTGAGCAGTTCTTC
>.|TRBJ2-5|TRBV2|.
CASSSQETQYF
TGTGCCAGCAGCTCCCAAGAGACCCAGTACTTC
>few|TRBJ2-6|TRBV19|.
CASGPGNSGANVLTF
TGTGCCAGCGGGCCGGGGAATTCGGGGGCCAACGTCCTGACTTTC